This entry lists 14 T cell receptor beta chains sequenced from one sample in a study of CD8 T cells in ankylosing spondylitis. TCRdb reprocessed the 5' RACE reads via MiXCR and lists one record per CDR3 protein. The sample consists of around 250,000 distinct CDR3 sequences, over 8.5% of them appearing once. Sequenced: blood, either unsorted or a sorted T cell fraction (not recorded which). The receptors stem from a male donor with ankylosing spondylitis or in good health (not recorded which).

At least ten counts were recorded for this clonotype. J is TRBJ2-3 and V is TRBV29-1; 8 bases agree with TRBD2. The trim removed 4 bases at V and 7 bases at J, leaving 10 bases unmatched. Germline CDR1 and CDR2: SQVTM and ANQGSEA. The CDR3 is 14 residues long. CDR3 nucleotide sequence: TGCAGCGTTGCGGGGGGACTAGAGTCTTATACGCAGTATTTT. It is translated as CSVAGGLESYTQYF.

At least ten counts were recorded for this clonotype. The chain has TRBV5-1 and TRBJ1-2; D gene ambiguous. V gave up 0 bases and J gave up 7 bases, with 10 bases separating them. The germline CDR1 and CDR2 sequences are SGHRS and YFSETQ. The CDR3 has 13 amino acids. The CDR3 sequence is CASSLVGTFGYTF. In DNA, the CDR3 is TGCGCCAGCAGCTTGGTTGGTACATTTGGCTACACCTTC.

This clonotype came up a few times. The V and J genes are TRBV4-1 and TRBJ1-2; TRBD1 aligns across 8 bases. Germline V gene data show CDR1 as MGHRA and CDR2 as YSYEKL. The CDR3 covers 15 residues. V lost 3 bases, J lost 4 bases, and 7 bases stayed unmatched. CDR3 coding DNA: TGCGCCAGCAGCCATCCCGGACAGGGCTCCTATGGCTACACCTTC. This translates into CASSHPGQGSYGYTF.

The sample holds many counts of this clonotype. The J gene is TRBJ2-1, the V gene TRBV7-2; D assignment may be TRBD1 or TRBD2 (5 bases each). The CDR3 runs 10 residues. Per the germline V gene, CDR1 is SGHTA and CDR2 is FQGNSA. V shed 8 bases and J shed 8 bases, with 7 bases lying between them. CDR3 protein: CASGDDEQFF. Written as DNA, the CDR3 is TGTGCCAGCGGGGACGATGAGCAGTTCTTC. The complete variable domain, with remaining parts taken from reference TRBV7-2 and TRBJ2-1, reads GAGVSQSPSNKVTEKGKDVELRCDPISGHTALYWYRQSLGQGLEFLIYFQGNSAPDKSGLPSDRFSAERTGGSVSTLTIQRTQQEDSAVYLCASGDDEQFFGPGTRLTVL.

The chain joins TRBV3-1 to TRBJ2-1; TRBD1 agrees at 7 bases. CDR1 and CDR2 (germline): LGHDT, YNNKEL (reference sequence). The CDR3 is 15 residues long. Trimming took 2 bases from V and 7 from J; bases not matched to a gene: 8. The DNA for the CDR3 is TGTGCCAGCAGCCAACCGTGGACAGGAAGGAATGAGCAGTTCTTC. Translating gives CASSQPWTGRNEQFF.

Many counts were recorded for this clonotype. The chain has TRBV5-1 and TRBJ1-5; 8 positions agree with TRBD1. This CDR3 spans 16 amino acids. After removal of 3 bases from V and 5 bases from J, the junction contained 10 bases not matched to a gene. The germline V gene has CDR1 SGHRS and CDR2 YFSETQ. The CDR3 nucleotides read TGCGCCAGCAGCTCCTCCGGACAGGGAGATTATCAGCCCCAGCATTTT. This encodes CASSSSGQGDYQPQHF.

CDR3: CASSLRAGNEQYF. CDR3 sequence (DNA): TGTGCCAGCAGTTTACGGGCGGGAAACGAGCAGTACTTC. The chain links TRBV12-3 or TRBV12-4 to TRBJ2-7; perhaps TRBD2 as D (6 bases). Between the trimmed V and J ends, which lost 2 bases and 5 bases, there was a span of 10 bases. The CDR3 is 13 amino acids.

V is TRBV7-9 and J is TRBJ2-7; D uncertain. Trimming cost V 5 bases and J 2 bases, with 13 bases left between them. Germline assignment: CDR1 SEHNR and CDR2 FQNEAQ (reference sequence). This CDR3 is built from 14 residues. The CDR3 DNA reads TGTGCCAGCAGCGCCGTGAAGGTTGCCTACGAGCAGTACTTC. Its protein is CASSAVKVAYEQYF.

A few counts support this clonotype. The chain recombines TRBV7-9 with TRBJ2-5; TRBD2 might be the D (6 bases). Per the germline V gene, CDR1 is SEHNR and CDR2 is FQNEAQ (reference sequence). The CDR3 consists of 17 residues. V gave up 1 base and J gave up 4 bases, with 19 bases separating them. CDR3 region: CASSLGQLAIESETQYF. The CDR3 region has the DNA TGTGCCAGCAGCTTAGGACAACTAGCCATTGAGTCAGAGACCCAGTACTTC.

CDR3 sequence: CASREEGGTDTQYF. CDR3 coding DNA: TGTGCCAGTAGAGAGGAAGGAGGCACAGATACGCAGTATTTT. The chain links TRBV6-1 to TRBJ2-3; D unclear. V lost 9 bases to trimming and J lost 1 base, with 14 bases between them. Germline V gene data show CDR1 as MNHNS and CDR2 as SASEGT. The CDR3 is 14 amino acids.

This clonotype was detected ten times or more. This sequence joins TRBV12-3 or TRBV12-4 and TRBJ1-2, with D tentatively TRBD1 (5 bases). There are 13 residues in the CDR3. Deletions cut 6 bases from V and 4 bases from J, with 12 bases between. The CDR3 protein is CASRIGTGYGYTF. In DNA form, the CDR3 reads TGTGCCAGCAGAATCGGAACAGGCTATGGCTACACCTTC.

The chain combines TRBV5-4 with TRBJ2-7; either TRBD1 or TRBD2 may supply D (7 bases each). V was pared by 0 bases and J by 4 bases, with 26 bases between. Germline CDR1 SGHNT, CDR2 YYREEE (reference sequence). This CDR3 region has 19 residues. CDR3 DNA sequence: TGTGCCAGCAGCTTGGTTGTATCCGCTTACGGGGGGACAGCGTACGAGCAGTACTTC. It encodes CASSLVVSAYGGTAYEQYF.

This clonotype was detected only a few times. V and J are TRBV6-1 and TRBJ2-1; TRBD1 matches at 8 bases. The V gene end was trimmed by 2 bases and the J gene end by 8 bases; junction bases not matched to a gene: 8. CDR1 is MNHNS and CDR2 is SASEGT in the germline V gene. This CDR3 region has 15 residues. CDR3 DNA: TGTGCCAGCAGTGAATGGGACAGGTCTTCCCATGAGCAGTTCTTC. This translates into CASSEWDRSSHEQFF.

This clonotype was detected ten times or more. The chain is built from TRBV27 and TRBJ2-7; D ambiguous. Germline V CDR1 and CDR2: MNHEY, SMNVEV (reference sequence). The CDR3 runs 16 residues. Trimming removed 3 bases from V and 3 bases from J, with 18 bases in between. The CDR3 sequence is CASSFGTHRTFYEQYF. The CDR3 DNA sequence: TGTGCCAGCAGTTTCGGTACCCATCGCACTTTCTACGAGCAGTACTTC.